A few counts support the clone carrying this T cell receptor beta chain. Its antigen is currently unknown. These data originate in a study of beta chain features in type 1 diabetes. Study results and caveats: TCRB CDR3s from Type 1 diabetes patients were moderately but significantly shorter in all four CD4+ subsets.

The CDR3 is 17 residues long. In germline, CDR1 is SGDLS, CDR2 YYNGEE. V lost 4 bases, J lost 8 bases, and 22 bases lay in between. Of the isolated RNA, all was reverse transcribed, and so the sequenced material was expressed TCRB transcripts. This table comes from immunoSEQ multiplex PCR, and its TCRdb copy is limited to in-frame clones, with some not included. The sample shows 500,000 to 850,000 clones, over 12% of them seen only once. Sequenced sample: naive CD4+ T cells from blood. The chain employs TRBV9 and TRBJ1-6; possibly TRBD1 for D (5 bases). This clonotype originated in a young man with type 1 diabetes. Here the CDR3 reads CASSSPAGQGVDSPLHF. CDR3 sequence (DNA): TGTGCCAGCAGCTCTCCTGCGGGGCAGGGTGTGGATTCACCCCTCCACTTT.